The present TCR beta chain was sequenced within a study of cytomegalovirus exposure and HLA in healthy donors. Study-level information: A prior study identified over 100 million unique TCR beta sequences from about 200 million T cells.

The trim removed 4 bases at V and 5 bases at J, leaving 7 bases unmatched. The germline V gene encodes CDR1 MNHEY and CDR2 SMNVEV (reference sequence). This CDR3 region has 14 residues. General observations from the study: A later analysis linked some 18,000 TCR beta sequences to HLA alleles at 0.05 false discovery rate. Later analysis demonstrated an association between a missense DCLRE1C variant and TCR beta V- and J-gene trimming. With DRB1 most and HLA-C fewest, TCR association rates differed between HLA loci in a later analysis.

Researchers ran the PCR with 60 Vbeta and 13 Jbeta primers. Data came from immunoSEQ multiplex PCR; TCRdb stores just in-frame clones and leaves some out. The sample holds about 200,000 clones; 80% to 85% are singletons and the top ten take 2.7%. Concerning this clone: Its antigen is as yet unknown.

The chain combines TRBV27 with TRBJ1-1; 7 nucleotides line up with TRBD1. What was sequenced was PBMCs. This clonotype was obtained from a middle-aged woman in good health and CMV-seronegative. This CDR3 reads CASSSPGQNTEAFF. As DNA, the CDR3 is TGTGCCAGCAGTTCCCCGGGACAGAATACTGAAGCTTTCTTT.